Presented here are 17 T cell receptor beta chains from one specimen sequenced in a study of blood T cell repertoires in COVID-19. Method: immunoSEQ multiplex PCR; TCRdb's copy keeps in-frame clones and lacks some. The repertoire includes approximately 290,000 clones, roughly 84% of them detected once, and 0.7% to 1% sits in the top ten. The material sequenced was peripheral blood. The source of these receptors is a human donor with COVID-19, enrolled during active disease. The donor label of this sample is uncertain.

V and J are TRBV19 and TRBJ2-7, with a weak D call TRBD1 (6 bases). This CDR3 comprises 14 residues. The V gene's germline CDR1 is LNHDA and CDR2 SQIVND (reference sequence). Trimming removed 5 bases at V and 0 bases at J, with 11 bases between. The CDR3 region has the DNA TGTGCCAGTAGTCCGGGACATAGCTCCTACGAGCAGTACTTC. Its translation is CASSPGHSSYEQYF. The full variable domain, in which reference TRBV19 and TRBJ2-7 provide the parts outside the CDR3, is DGGITQSPKYLFRKEGQNVTLSCEQNLNHDAMYWYRQDPGQGLRLIYYSQIVNDFQKGDIAEGYSVSREKKESFPLTVTSAQKNPTAFYLCASSPGHSSYEQYFGPGTRLTVT.

The chain joins TRBV10-3 to TRBJ2-7, with a possible D match to TRBD1 (5 bases). This CDR3 is 11 amino acids long. The V gene lost 6 bases and the J gene lost 9 bases, with 12 bases spanning the gap. Germline CDR1 is ENHRY and CDR2 is SYGVKD. This chain's CDR3 is CAIRETVGQYF. CDR3 nucleotide sequence: TGTGCCATCAGGGAGACAGTAGGGCAGTACTTC.

This clone was observed a handful of times. The rearrangement joins TRBV25-1 to TRBJ1-2; no definite D call. V was clipped by 3 bases and J by 4 bases, with 12 bases between them. The CDR3 contains 14 residues. Germline assignment: CDR1 MGHDK and CDR2 SYGVNS. The CDR3 loop reads CASSEDSSGYGYTF. The DNA for the CDR3 is TGTGCCAGCAGTGAGGACTCCTCGGGCTATGGCTACACCTTC.

This clone was counted between two and nine times. The gene calls are TRBV28 and TRBJ2-1; the D is unclear. The CDR3 loop spans 15 amino acids. Trimming cost V 2 bases and J 5 bases, with 13 bases left between them. From germline, CDR1 is MDHEN and CDR2 SYDVKM. This chain's CDR3 is CASSLSLVRDNEQFF. In nucleotides, the CDR3 is TGTGCCAGCAGTTTAAGTCTCGTACGGGACAATGAGCAGTTCTTC.

A single count supports this clone. This chain links TRBV30 with TRBJ1-5; D not certain. Germline V gene data show CDR1 as GTSNPN and CDR2 as SVGIG (reference sequence). The CDR3 has 14 residues. V was pared by 5 bases and J by 2 bases, with 13 bases between. The DNA of the CDR3 is TGTGCCTGGGGAACTCGATCGGGCAATCAGCCCCAGCATTTT. Encoded protein: CAWGTRSGNQPQHF.

This sequence joins TRBV6-4 and TRBJ1-6; 9 bases fit TRBD1. Germline lookup yields CDR1 MRHNA and CDR2 SNTAGT. Unmatched junction bases numbered 6, after V lost 6 bases and J lost 9 bases. This CDR3 region has 14 residues. The CDR3 DNA reads TGTGCCAGCAGCCCGGACAGGGGTTCTTCACCCCTCCACTTT. This sequence encodes CASSPDRGSSPLHF.

The gene calls are TRBV7-2 and TRBJ1-1; TRBD1 agrees at 7 bases. Germline V gene data show CDR1 as SGHTA and CDR2 as FQGNSA. This CDR3 region has 16 residues. With 1 base clipped from V and 1 base from J, the junction kept 6 bases outside the gene matches. CDR3 sequence: CASSLEATGSNTEAFF. The CDR3 bases are TGTGCCAGCAGCTTAGAAGCGACAGGGTCGAACACTGAAGCTTTCTTT. Variable domain in full (rest from reference TRBV7-2 and TRBJ1-1): GAGVSQSPSNKVTEKGKDVELRCDPISGHTALYWYRQSLGQGLEFLIYFQGNSAPDKSGLPSDRFSAERTGGSVSTLTIQRTQQEDSAVYLCASSLEATGSNTEAFFGQGTRLTVV.

The CDR3 reads CASRDRGTDTQYF. For the CDR3, the DNA is TGTGCCAGCAGGGACAGGGGCACAGATACGCAGTATTTT. V and J are TRBV11-2 and TRBJ2-3; 8 bases are shared with TRBD1. V lost 6 bases, J lost 1 base, and 0 bases stayed unmatched. Germline V gene data show CDR1 as SGHAT and CDR2 as FQNNGV. The CDR3 loop spans 13 amino acids. Full variable domain (outside the CDR3, taken from reference TRBV11-2 and TRBJ2-3): EAGVAQSPRYKIIEKRQSVAFWCNPISGHATLYWYQQILGQGPKLLIQFQNNGVVDDSQLPKDRFSAERLKGVDSTLKIQPAKLEDSAVYLCASRDRGTDTQYFGPGTRLTVL.

The chain is built from TRBV19 and TRBJ1-5; D unresolved. The CDR3 sequence is 14 residues long. Germline assignment: CDR1 LNHDA and CDR2 SQIVND (reference sequence). Trimming removed 5 bases at V and 0 bases at J, with 8 bases between. CDR3 nucleotide sequence: TGTGCCAGTAGTTACAGTGATAGCAATCAGCCCCAGCATTTT. This gives the protein CASSYSDSNQPQHF.

The rearrangement uses TRBV2 and TRBJ2-5, with 12 bases fitting TRBD2. CDR3 length: 19 residues. With 0 bases clipped from V and 5 bases from J, the junction kept 13 bases outside the gene matches. Germline V gene sequence: CDR1 SNHLY, CDR2 FYNNEI. CDR3 in amino acids: CASSEALAGGPGGWETQYF. CDR3 coding DNA: TGTGCCAGCAGTGAAGCGCTAGCGGGAGGGCCCGGAGGGTGGGAGACCCAGTACTTC.

J is TRBJ1-2 and V is TRBV3-1 (or the pseudogene TRBV3-2); D unclear. The CDR3 totals 14 residues. V was cut by 3 bases and J by 6 bases, with 14 bases left in between. Germline-derived CDR1 and CDR2 are LGHDT and YNNKEL (reference sequence). CDR3 sequence (DNA): TGTGCCAGCAGCCATCGTTCATGGCAGGATGGCTACACCTTC. It codes for CASSHRSWQDGYTF.

The rearrangement joins TRBV5-1 to TRBJ2-7; D is possibly TRBD2 (6 bases). Germline loops: CDR1 SGHRS, CDR2 YFSETQ. The CDR3 covers 15 residues. V lost 4 bases, J lost 5 bases, and 19 bases lay in between. The CDR3 nucleotides are TGCGCCAGCAGCGCGGGGTTCTGGGAGCACGACGAGCAGTACTTC. Protein product: CASSAGFWEHDEQYF.

Written as DNA, the CDR3 is TGCAGTGCTAGATGGCCCTACGAGCAGTACTTC. Amino acids: CSARWPYEQYF. The chain joins TRBV20-1 to TRBJ2-7; D is uncertain. This CDR3 contains 11 residues. V was cut by 2 bases and J by 2 bases, with 4 bases left in between. CDR1 DFQATT and CDR2 SNEGSKA come from the germline V gene (reference sequence).

V is TRBV6-5 and J is TRBJ1-2, with 10 positions matching TRBD1. This CDR3 is built from 14 residues. V was clipped by 0 bases and J by 9 bases; unmatched bases: 4. Germline CDR1 and CDR2: MNHEY and SVGAGI. CDR3 residues: CASSYSGTGDSYTF. DNA for the CDR3: TGTGCCAGCAGTTACTCGGGGACAGGGGATAGCTACACCTTC.

This sequence joins TRBV7-2 and TRBJ2-2; perhaps TRBD1 as D (6 bases). Trimming pared 8 bases from V and 7 bases from J, leaving 20 bases between. This CDR3 is 15 amino acids long. Germline V gene data show CDR1 as SGHTA and CDR2 as FQGNSA. The CDR3 is CASREPGRQVGELFF. In DNA form, the CDR3 reads TGTGCCAGCCGCGAACCAGGGCGACAGGTCGGGGAGCTGTTTTTT.

The V gene is TRBV5-6, the J gene TRBJ1-2; a weak D match, TRBD1 (5 bases). Trimming left V 3 bases short and J 4 bases short, with 13 bases between. The germline gives CDR1 SGHDT, CDR2 YYEEEE. The CDR3 has 14 residues. This chain's CDR3 is CASSSKTQGYGYTF. In DNA form, the CDR3 reads TGTGCCAGCAGCTCGAAAACCCAGGGCTATGGCTACACCTTC.

In nucleotides, the CDR3 is TGTGCCAGCAGTGACGCCTCCAGGGCTGAAAAACTGTTTTTT. This gives the protein CASSDASRAEKLFF. The V gene is TRBV25-1, the J gene TRBJ1-4, with D tentatively TRBD1 (5 bases). This CDR3 comprises 14 residues. V lost 3 bases and J lost 7, with 12 bases in between. Germline CDR1 and CDR2: MGHDK and SYGVNS.